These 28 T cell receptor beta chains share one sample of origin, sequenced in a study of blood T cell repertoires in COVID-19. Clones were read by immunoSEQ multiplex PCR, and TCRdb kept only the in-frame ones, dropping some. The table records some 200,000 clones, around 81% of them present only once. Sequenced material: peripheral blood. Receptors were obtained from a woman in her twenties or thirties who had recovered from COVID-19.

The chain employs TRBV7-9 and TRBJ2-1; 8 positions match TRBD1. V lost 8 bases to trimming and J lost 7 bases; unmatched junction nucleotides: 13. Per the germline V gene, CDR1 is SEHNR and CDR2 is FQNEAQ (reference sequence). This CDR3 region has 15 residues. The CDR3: CASRGPQGALNEQFF. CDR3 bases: TGTGCCAGCCGCGGGCCTCAGGGGGCTTTAAATGAGCAGTTCTTC.

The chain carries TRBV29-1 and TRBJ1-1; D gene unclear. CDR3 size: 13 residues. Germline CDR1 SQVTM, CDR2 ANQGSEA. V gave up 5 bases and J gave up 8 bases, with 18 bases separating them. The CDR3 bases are TGCAGCGTTCGAGAGGGTGCTCTTTTAGAAGCTTTCTTT. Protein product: CSVREGALLEAFF. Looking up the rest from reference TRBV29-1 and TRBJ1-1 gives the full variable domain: SAVISQKPSRDICQRGTSLTIQCQVDSQVTMMFWYRQQPGQSLTLIATANQGSEATYESGFVIDKFPISRPNLTFSTLTVSNMSPEDSSIYLCSVREGALLEAFFGQGTRLTVV.

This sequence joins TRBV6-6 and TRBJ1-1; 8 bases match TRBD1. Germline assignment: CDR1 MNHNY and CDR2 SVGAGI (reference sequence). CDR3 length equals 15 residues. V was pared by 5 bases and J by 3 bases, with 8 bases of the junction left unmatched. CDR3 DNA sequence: TGTGCCAGCAGTACCCTACCACAGGGGGACACTGAAGCTTTCTTT. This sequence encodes CASSTLPQGDTEAFF.

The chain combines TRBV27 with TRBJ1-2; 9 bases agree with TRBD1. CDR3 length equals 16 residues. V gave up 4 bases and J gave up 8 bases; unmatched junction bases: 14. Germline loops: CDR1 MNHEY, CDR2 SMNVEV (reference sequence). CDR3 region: CASSYSGTGRRNGYTF. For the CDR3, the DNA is TGTGCCAGCAGTTACAGTGGGACAGGGAGGCGAAACGGCTACACCTTC.

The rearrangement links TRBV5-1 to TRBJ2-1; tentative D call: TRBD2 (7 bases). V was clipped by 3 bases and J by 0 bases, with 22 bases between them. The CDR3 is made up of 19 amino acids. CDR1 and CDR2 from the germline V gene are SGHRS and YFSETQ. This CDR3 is CASSSGGHRTTNSYNEQFF. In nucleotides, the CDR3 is TGCGCCAGCAGCTCGGGGGGACACCGAACCACCAACTCCTACAATGAGCAGTTCTTC.

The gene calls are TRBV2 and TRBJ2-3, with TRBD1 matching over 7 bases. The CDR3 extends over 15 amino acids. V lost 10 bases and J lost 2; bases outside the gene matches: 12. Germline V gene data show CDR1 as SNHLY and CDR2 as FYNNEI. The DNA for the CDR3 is TGTGCCATCCCATGGCCGGACAGGAACACAGATACGCAGTATTTT. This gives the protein CAIPWPDRNTDTQYF.

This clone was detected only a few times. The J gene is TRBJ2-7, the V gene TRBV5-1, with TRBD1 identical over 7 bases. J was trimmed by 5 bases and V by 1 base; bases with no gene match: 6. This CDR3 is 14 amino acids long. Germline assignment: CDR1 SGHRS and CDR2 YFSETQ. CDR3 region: CASSLLGGPNEQYF. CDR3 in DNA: TGCGCCAGCAGCTTGTTAGGGGGCCCCAACGAGCAGTACTTC.

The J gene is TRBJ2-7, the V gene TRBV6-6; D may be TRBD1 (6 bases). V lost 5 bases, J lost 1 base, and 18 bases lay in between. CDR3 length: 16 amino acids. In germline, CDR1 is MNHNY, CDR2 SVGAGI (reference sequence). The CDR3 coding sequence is TGTGCCAGCAGTCTCTCTTCGCAGGGGAGTTCCTACGAGCAGTACTTC. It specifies CASSLSSQGSSYEQYF.

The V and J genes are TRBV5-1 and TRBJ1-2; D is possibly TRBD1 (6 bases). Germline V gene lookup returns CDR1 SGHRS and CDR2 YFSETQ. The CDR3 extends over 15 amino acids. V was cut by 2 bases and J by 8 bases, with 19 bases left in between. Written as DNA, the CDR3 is TGCGCCAGCAGCTTTAGAACCCGGGACATGCGGGGCTACACCTTC. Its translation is CASSFRTRDMRGYTF.

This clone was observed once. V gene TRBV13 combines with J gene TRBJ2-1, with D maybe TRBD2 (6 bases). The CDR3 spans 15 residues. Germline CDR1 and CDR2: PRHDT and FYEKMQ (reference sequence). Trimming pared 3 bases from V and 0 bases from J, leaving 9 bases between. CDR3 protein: CASSFLSGSYNEQFF. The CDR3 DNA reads TGTGCCAGCAGCTTTCTTAGCGGCTCCTACAATGAGCAGTTCTTC. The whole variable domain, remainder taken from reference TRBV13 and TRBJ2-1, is AAGVIQSPRHLIKEKRETATLKCYPIPRHDTVYWYQQGPGQDPQFLISFYEKMQSDKGSIPDRFSAQQFSDYHSELNMSSLELGDSALYFCASSFLSGSYNEQFFGPGTRLTVL.

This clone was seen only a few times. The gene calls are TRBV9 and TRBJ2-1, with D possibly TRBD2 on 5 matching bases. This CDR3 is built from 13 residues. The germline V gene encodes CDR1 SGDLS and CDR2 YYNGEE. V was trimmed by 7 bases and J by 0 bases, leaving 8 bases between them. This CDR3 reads CASGSRSYNEQFF. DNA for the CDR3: TGTGCCAGCGGGAGCCGCTCCTACAATGAGCAGTTCTTC. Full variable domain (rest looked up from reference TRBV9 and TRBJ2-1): DSGVTQTPKHLITATGQRVTLRCSPRSGDLSVYWYQQSLDQGLQFLIQYYNGEERAKGNILERFSAQQFPDLHSELNLSSLELGDSALYFCASGSRSYNEQFFGPGTRLTVL.

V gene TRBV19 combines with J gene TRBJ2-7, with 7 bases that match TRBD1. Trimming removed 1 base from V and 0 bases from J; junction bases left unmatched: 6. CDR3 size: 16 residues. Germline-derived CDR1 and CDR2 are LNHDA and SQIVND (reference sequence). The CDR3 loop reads CASSIGMTGSSYEQYF. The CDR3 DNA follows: TGTGCCAGTAGTATAGGCATGACAGGGAGCTCCTACGAGCAGTACTTC. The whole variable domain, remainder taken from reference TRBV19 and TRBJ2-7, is DGGITQSPKYLFRKEGQNVTLSCEQNLNHDAMYWYRQDPGQGLRLIYYSQIVNDFQKGDIAEGYSVSREKKESFPLTVTSAQKNPTAFYLCASSIGMTGSSYEQYFGPGTRLTVT.

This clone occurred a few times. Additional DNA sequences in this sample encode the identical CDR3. This CDR3 is CASSLGESTDTQYF. The CDR3, as DNA: TGCGCCAGCAGCCTGGGGGAGAGCACAGATACGCAGTATTTT. V gene TRBV5-1 combines with J gene TRBJ2-3; possibly TRBD1 or TRBD2 for D (5 bases each). The CDR3 is 14 amino acids. CDR1 and CDR2 (germline): SGHRS, YFSETQ. The V gene lost 4 bases and the J gene lost 0 bases, with 9 bases spanning the gap. The full variable domain, in which reference TRBV5-1 and TRBJ2-3 provide the parts outside the CDR3, is KAGVTQTPRYLIKTRGQQVTLSCSPISGHRSVSWYQQTPGQGLQFLFEYFSETQRNKGNFPGRFSGRQFSNSRSEMNVSTLELGDSALYLCASSLGESTDTQYFGPGTRLTVL.

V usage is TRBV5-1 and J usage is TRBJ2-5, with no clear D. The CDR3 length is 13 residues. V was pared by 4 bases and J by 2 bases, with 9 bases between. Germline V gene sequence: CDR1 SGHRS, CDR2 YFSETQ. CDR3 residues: CASSQTPQETQYF. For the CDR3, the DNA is TGCGCCAGCAGCCAGACACCTCAAGAGACCCAGTACTTC.

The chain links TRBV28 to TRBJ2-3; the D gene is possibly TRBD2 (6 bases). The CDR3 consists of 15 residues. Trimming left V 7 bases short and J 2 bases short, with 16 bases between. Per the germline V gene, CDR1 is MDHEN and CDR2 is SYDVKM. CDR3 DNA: TGTGCCAGCACGGGGGTAGACCCTTCCACAGATACGCAGTATTTT. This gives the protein CASTGVDPSTDTQYF.

CDR3 DNA sequence: TGCGCCAGCAGTCAACCCTCGGGACAGGCGACGTCCTACGAGCAGTACTTC. It codes for CASSQPSGQATSYEQYF. The chain couples TRBV4-1 to TRBJ2-7; 8 nucleotides match TRBD1. Per the germline V gene, CDR1 is MGHRA and CDR2 is YSYEKL. Trimming took 6 bases from V and 1 from J; bases not matched to a gene: 14. The CDR3 loop spans 17 amino acids.

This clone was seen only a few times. The CDR3 region is CASSIGGQGAGNTIYF. CDR3 DNA: TGTGCCAGTAGTATAGGGGGACAGGGTGCTGGAAACACCATATATTTT. The genes are TRBV19 and TRBJ1-3; 9 positions match TRBD1. This CDR3 comprises 16 residues. With V trimmed by 1 base and J by 2 bases, 3 bases remained unmatched. Per the germline V gene, CDR1 is LNHDA and CDR2 is SQIVND (reference sequence).

The CDR3 region is CASEIGVNQPQHF. CDR3 coding DNA: TGTGCTAGTGAAATAGGGGTGAATCAGCCCCAGCATTTT. The chain couples TRBV12-5 to TRBJ1-5, with TRBD1 as a possible D gene (5 bases). The CDR3 covers 13 residues. The V gene's germline CDR1 is LGHNT and CDR2 FRNRAP. The ends were cut back, 7 bases at V and 4 bases at J, with 11 bases in the middle.

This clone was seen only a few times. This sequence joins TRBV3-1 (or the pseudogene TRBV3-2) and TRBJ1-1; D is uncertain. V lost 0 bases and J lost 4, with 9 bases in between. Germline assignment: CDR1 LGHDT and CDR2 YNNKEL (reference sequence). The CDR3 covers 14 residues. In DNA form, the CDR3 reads TGTGCCAGCAGCCAAGATCCCCGGGGCACTGAAGCTTTCTTT. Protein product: CASSQDPRGTEAFF.

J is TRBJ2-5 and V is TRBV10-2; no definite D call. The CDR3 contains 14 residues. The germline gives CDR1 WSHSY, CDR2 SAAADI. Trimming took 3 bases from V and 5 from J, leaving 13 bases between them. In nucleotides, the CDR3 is TGCGCCAGCAGTGACCTCCGTAGTTTGGAGACCCAGTACTTC. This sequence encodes CASSDLRSLETQYF.

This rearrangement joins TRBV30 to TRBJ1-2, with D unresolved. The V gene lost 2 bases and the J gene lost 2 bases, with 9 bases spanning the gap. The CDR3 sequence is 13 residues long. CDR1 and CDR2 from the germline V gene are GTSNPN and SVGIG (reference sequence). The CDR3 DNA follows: TGTGCCTGGAGTCCCCGAGAAAACTATGGCTACACCTTC. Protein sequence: CAWSPRENYGYTF.

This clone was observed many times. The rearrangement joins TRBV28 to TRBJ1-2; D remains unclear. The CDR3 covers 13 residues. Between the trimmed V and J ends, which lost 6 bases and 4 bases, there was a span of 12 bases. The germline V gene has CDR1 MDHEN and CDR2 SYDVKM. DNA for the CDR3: TGTGCCAGCAGGGGAGTAGAAACCTATGGCTACACCTTC. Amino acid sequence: CASRGVETYGYTF.

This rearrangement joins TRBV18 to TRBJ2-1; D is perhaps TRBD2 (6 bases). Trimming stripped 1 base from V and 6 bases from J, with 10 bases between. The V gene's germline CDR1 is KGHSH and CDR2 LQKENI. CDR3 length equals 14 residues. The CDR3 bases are TGTGCCAGCTCACCACTCGCTAGCGTCAATGAGCAGTTCTTC. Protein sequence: CASSPLASVNEQFF. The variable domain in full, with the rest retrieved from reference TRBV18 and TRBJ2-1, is NAGVMQNPRHLVRRRGQEARLRCSPMKGHSHVYWYRQLPEEGLKFMVYLQKENIIDESGMPKERFSAEFPKEGPSILRIQQVVRGDSAAYFCASSPLASVNEQFFGPGTRLTVL.

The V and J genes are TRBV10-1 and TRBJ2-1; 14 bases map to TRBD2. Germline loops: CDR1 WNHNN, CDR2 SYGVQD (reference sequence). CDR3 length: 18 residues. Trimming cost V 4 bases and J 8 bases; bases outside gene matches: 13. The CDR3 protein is CASSAAGGGTSGSDEQFF. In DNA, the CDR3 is TGCGCCAGCAGTGCTGCAGGGGGGGGGACTAGCGGGAGCGATGAGCAGTTCTTC.

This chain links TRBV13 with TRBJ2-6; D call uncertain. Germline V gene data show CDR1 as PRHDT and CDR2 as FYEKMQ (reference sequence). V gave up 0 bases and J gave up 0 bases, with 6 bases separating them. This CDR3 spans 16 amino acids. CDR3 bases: TGTGCCAGCAGCTTAGGGCGGATCTCTGGGGCCAACGTCCTGACTTTC. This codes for CASSLGRISGANVLTF.

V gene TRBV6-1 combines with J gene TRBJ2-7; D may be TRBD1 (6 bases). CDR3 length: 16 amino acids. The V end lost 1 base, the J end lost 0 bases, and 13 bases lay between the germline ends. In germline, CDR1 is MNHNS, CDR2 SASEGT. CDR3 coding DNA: TGTGCCAGCAGTGAAGTTGTCAGGGGCATCTCCTACGAGCAGTACTTC. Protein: CASSEVVRGISYEQYF.

The CDR3 reads CASSSSGRGTQYF. Here the CDR3 DNA reads TGTGCCAGTAGTTCCAGCGGGAGGGGCACGCAGTATTTT. This sequence joins TRBV19 and TRBJ2-3; 10 bases match TRBD2. V shed 5 bases, J shed 9 bases, and the junction held 5 bases outside the gene matches. This CDR3 spans 13 amino acids. CDR1 and CDR2 (germline): LNHDA, SQIVND (reference sequence).

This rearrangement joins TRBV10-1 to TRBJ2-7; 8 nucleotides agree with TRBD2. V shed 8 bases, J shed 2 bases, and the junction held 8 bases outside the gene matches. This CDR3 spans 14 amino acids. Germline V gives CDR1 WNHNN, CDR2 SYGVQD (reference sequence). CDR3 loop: CASLATSGTYEQYF. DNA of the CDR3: TGCGCCAGCCTTGCTACTAGCGGAACCTACGAGCAGTACTTC.